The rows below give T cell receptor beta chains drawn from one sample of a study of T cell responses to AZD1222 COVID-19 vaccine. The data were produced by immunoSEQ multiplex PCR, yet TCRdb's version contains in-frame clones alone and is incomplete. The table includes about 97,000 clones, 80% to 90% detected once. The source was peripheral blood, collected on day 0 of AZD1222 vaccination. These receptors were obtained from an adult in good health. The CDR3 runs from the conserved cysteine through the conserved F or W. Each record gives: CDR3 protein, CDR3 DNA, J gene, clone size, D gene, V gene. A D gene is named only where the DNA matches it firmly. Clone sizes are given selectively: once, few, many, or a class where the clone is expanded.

cdr3_aa: CASSLGLQGQAFF
cdr3_nt: TGTGCCAGCAGCTTAGGGTTACAGGGGCAAGCTTTCTTT
j_call: TRBJ1-1
clone_size: NA
d_call: TRBD1
v_call: TRBV7-9

cdr3_aa: CAISDRTGEKFF
cdr3_nt: TGTGCCATCAGTGACCGGACAGGGGAAAAGTTCTTC
j_call: TRBJ2-1
clone_size: NA
d_call: TRBD1
v_call: TRBV10-3

cdr3_aa: CASSRDRDGGRPQHF
cdr3_nt: TGTGCCAGCAGCCGGGACAGGGATGGTGGGCGGCCCCAGCATTTT
j_call: TRBJ1-5
clone_size: NA
d_call: TRBD1
v_call: TRBV5-6

cdr3_aa: CASSTPQSWRGGVYGYTF
cdr3_nt: TGTGCCAGTAGTACCCCTCAGTCGTGGAGAGGGGGCGTCTATGGCTACACCTTC
j_call: TRBJ1-2
clone_size: NA
d_call: TRBD1
v_call: TRBV19

cdr3_aa: CASSYRQGGEKLFF
cdr3_nt: TGTGCCAGCAGCTACCGACAGGGAGGTGAAAAACTGTTTTTT
j_call: TRBJ1-4
clone_size: NA
d_call: TRBD1
v_call: TRBV3-1/TRBV3-2

cdr3_aa: CASRATSGRHEQYF
cdr3_nt: TGTGCCAGCAGAGCAACTAGCGGGAGGCACGAGCAGTACTTC
j_call: TRBJ2-7
clone_size: NA
d_call: TRBD2
v_call: TRBV4-2

cdr3_aa: CASSLAGQLNQPQHF
cdr3_nt: TGCGCCAGCAGCTTGGCCGGGCAGCTGAATCAGCCCCAGCATTTT
j_call: TRBJ1-5
clone_size: NA
d_call: NA
v_call: TRBV5-1

cdr3_aa: CASSLGLWNTEAFF
cdr3_nt: TGTGCCAGCAGCTTAGGACTGTGGAACACTGAAGCTTTCTTT
j_call: TRBJ1-1
clone_size: NA
d_call: NA
v_call: TRBV11-1

cdr3_aa: CASSSTGRGQPQHF
cdr3_nt: TGTGCCAGCAGCTCGACAGGGAGGGGTCAGCCCCAGCATTTT
j_call: TRBJ1-5
clone_size: NA
d_call: TRBD1
v_call: TRBV7-2

cdr3_aa: CASSSRTGRARTELFF
cdr3_nt: TGTGCCAGCAGTTCTCGAACGGGGAGGGCCCGGACGGAACTGTTTTTT
j_call: TRBJ1-4
clone_size: NA
d_call: NA
v_call: TRBV7-2

cdr3_aa: CASSLPSGTPKDQPQHF
cdr3_nt: TGTGCCAGTAGTCTCCCTTCCGGGACGCCGAAGGATCAGCCCCAGCATTTT
j_call: TRBJ1-5
clone_size: once
d_call: NA
v_call: TRBV19

cdr3_aa: CAWSVRRGTEAFF
cdr3_nt: TGTGCCTGGAGTGTACGTCGGGGGACTGAAGCTTTCTTT
j_call: TRBJ1-1
clone_size: once
d_call: NA
v_call: TRBV30

cdr3_aa: CASSLQEMNTEAFF
cdr3_nt: TGTGCCAGCAGTCTACAGGAGATGAACACTGAAGCTTTCTTT
j_call: TRBJ1-1
clone_size: NA
d_call: NA
v_call: TRBV6-2/TRBV6-3

cdr3_aa: CASSHDSMGVKNIQYF
cdr3_nt: TGCGCCAGCAGCCACGACAGCATGGGGGTCAAAAACATTCAGTACTTC
j_call: TRBJ2-4
clone_size: NA
d_call: NA
v_call: TRBV5-1

cdr3_aa: CASSQDSGRDTQYF
cdr3_nt: TGTGCCAGCAGCCAAGATTCGGGGAGAGATACGCAGTATTTT
j_call: TRBJ2-3
clone_size: NA
d_call: NA
v_call: TRBV3-1/TRBV3-2

cdr3_aa: CASSIPPSSNQPQHF
cdr3_nt: TGTGCCAGTAGTATCCCTCCAAGTAGCAATCAGCCCCAGCATTTT
j_call: TRBJ1-5
clone_size: NA
d_call: NA
v_call: TRBV19

cdr3_aa: CASGTDNSPLHF
cdr3_nt: TGTGCCAGCGGGACAGATAATTCACCCCTCCACTTT
j_call: TRBJ1-6
clone_size: once
d_call: TRBD1
v_call: TRBV19

cdr3_aa: CASSIDRRTSSGQFF
cdr3_nt: TGTGCCAGTAGTATAGATCGACGGACTAGCAGTGGGCAGTTCTTC
j_call: TRBJ2-1
clone_size: once
d_call: TRBD2
v_call: TRBV19

cdr3_aa: CASSLGGARDTQYF
cdr3_nt: TGTGCCAGCAGCTTAGGGGGGGCTCGGGATACGCAGTATTTT
j_call: TRBJ2-3
clone_size: once
d_call: NA
v_call: TRBV7-3

cdr3_aa: CASSLEGSPTYGYTF
cdr3_nt: TGTGCCAGCAGCTTAGAAGGGAGCCCAACCTATGGCTACACCTTC
j_call: TRBJ1-2
clone_size: NA
d_call: NA
v_call: TRBV7-2

cdr3_aa: CASSALAGGGNEQFF
cdr3_nt: TGCGCCAGCAGCGCACTAGCGGGAGGGGGCAATGAGCAGTTCTTC
j_call: TRBJ2-1
clone_size: NA
d_call: TRBD2
v_call: TRBV5-1

cdr3_aa: CASSPRTPTTGELFF
cdr3_nt: TGTGCCAGCAGTCCCCGGACACCTACCACCGGGGAGCTGTTTTTT
j_call: TRBJ2-2
clone_size: once
d_call: NA
v_call: TRBV27

cdr3_aa: CASSSDPGTRSDTQYF
cdr3_nt: TGCGCCAGCAGCTCTGACCCCGGGACTAGGTCAGATACGCAGTATTTT
j_call: TRBJ2-3
clone_size: once
d_call: TRBD2
v_call: TRBV5-1

cdr3_aa: CASSLRQAGYGYTF
cdr3_nt: TGTGCCAGCAGTTTACGACAGGCGGGCTATGGCTACACCTTC
j_call: TRBJ1-2
clone_size: NA
d_call: NA
v_call: TRBV27

cdr3_aa: CASSQSAGIGNIQYF
cdr3_nt: TGTGCCAGCAGCCAATCGGCAGGGATTGGAAACATTCAGTACTTC
j_call: TRBJ2-4
clone_size: NA
d_call: NA
v_call: TRBV7-8

cdr3_aa: CASSLPGDEQFF
cdr3_nt: TGTGCCAGCAGCTTACCCGGGGATGAGCAGTTCTTC
j_call: TRBJ2-1
clone_size: NA
d_call: NA
v_call: TRBV7-2

cdr3_aa: CASSSGGDPGSPLHF
cdr3_nt: TGTGCCAGCAGCTCGGGCGGGGACCCCGGTTCACCCCTCCACTTT
j_call: TRBJ1-6
clone_size: NA
d_call: NA
v_call: TRBV7-2

cdr3_aa: CASSQDQGMGSNEKLFF
cdr3_nt: TGCGCCAGCAGCCAAGACCAGGGGATGGGTAGTAATGAAAAACTGTTTTTT
j_call: TRBJ1-4
clone_size: NA
d_call: NA
v_call: TRBV4-1

cdr3_aa: CASSLFSGHTDTQYF
cdr3_nt: TGTGCCAGCTCACTTTTTAGCGGGCACACAGATACGCAGTATTTT
j_call: TRBJ2-3
clone_size: NA
d_call: TRBD2
v_call: TRBV18

cdr3_aa: CAWRATATNEKLFF
cdr3_nt: TGTGCCTGGAGGGCGACAGCAACTAATGAAAAACTGTTTTTT
j_call: TRBJ1-4
clone_size: few
d_call: NA
v_call: TRBV30

cdr3_aa: CASSSSQRGDRGLGYTF
cdr3_nt: TGTGCCAGCAGCTCTTCACAGAGAGGGGACAGGGGCCTGGGCTACACCTTC
j_call: TRBJ1-2
clone_size: NA
d_call: TRBD1
v_call: TRBV7-9

cdr3_aa: CAWDTHETQYF
cdr3_nt: TGTGCCTGGGACACTCACGAGACCCAGTACTTC
j_call: TRBJ2-5
clone_size: NA
d_call: NA
v_call: TRBV30

cdr3_aa: CASSLGTDLLEQYF
cdr3_nt: TGTGCCAGCAGCTTGGGAACCGATTTATTGGAGCAGTACTTC
j_call: TRBJ2-7
clone_size: NA
d_call: NA
v_call: TRBV5-6

cdr3_aa: CASSPRTGGSYNEQFF
cdr3_nt: TGTGCCAGCAGCCCTCGGACAGGGGGGTCCTACAATGAGCAGTTCTTC
j_call: TRBJ2-1
clone_size: NA
d_call: TRBD1
v_call: TRBV11-2

cdr3_aa: CASSTPGQGPNPNQPQHF
cdr3_nt: TGTGCCAGTAGTACTCCGGGACAGGGCCCCAATCCGAATCAGCCCCAGCATTTT
j_call: TRBJ1-5
clone_size: NA
d_call: TRBD1
v_call: TRBV19

cdr3_aa: CASGDRDLNEQFF
cdr3_nt: TGTGCCAGCGGCGACCGGGACCTCAATGAGCAGTTCTTC
j_call: TRBJ2-1
clone_size: NA
d_call: NA
v_call: TRBV2

cdr3_aa: CSVPGTVGEKLFF
cdr3_nt: TGCAGCGTTCCTGGGACTGTGGGCGAAAAACTGTTTTTT
j_call: TRBJ1-4
clone_size: NA
d_call: NA
v_call: TRBV29-1

cdr3_aa: CASTWAGKDTEAFF
cdr3_nt: TGCGCCAGCACTTGGGCGGGGAAGGACACTGAAGCTTTCTTT
j_call: TRBJ1-1
clone_size: NA
d_call: NA
v_call: TRBV5-1

cdr3_aa: CASSLGQGYQPQHF
cdr3_nt: TGTGCCAGCAGTCTCGGACAGGGATATCAGCCCCAGCATTTT
j_call: TRBJ1-5
clone_size: NA
d_call: TRBD1
v_call: TRBV6-2/TRBV6-3

cdr3_aa: CSVDWQGSYEQYF
cdr3_nt: TGCAGCGTTGATTGGCAGGGATCCTACGAGCAGTACTTC
j_call: TRBJ2-7
clone_size: NA
d_call: NA
v_call: TRBV29-1

cdr3_aa: CASSPFRQGRSGNTIYF
cdr3_nt: TGTGCCAGCAGCCCCTTCCGACAGGGGCGCTCTGGAAACACCATATATTTT
j_call: TRBJ1-3
clone_size: NA
d_call: TRBD1
v_call: TRBV11-2

cdr3_aa: CASSKGLQSGGNTGELFF
cdr3_nt: TGTGCCAGCTCGAAAGGGTTACAGTCCGGAGGGAACACCGGGGAGCTGTTTTTT
j_call: TRBJ2-2
clone_size: NA
d_call: NA
v_call: TRBV2

cdr3_aa: CASSLARRVADTQYF
cdr3_nt: TGTGCCAGCAGCTTAGCGAGGAGGGTCGCAGATACGCAGTATTTT
j_call: TRBJ2-3
clone_size: NA
d_call: NA
v_call: TRBV7-2